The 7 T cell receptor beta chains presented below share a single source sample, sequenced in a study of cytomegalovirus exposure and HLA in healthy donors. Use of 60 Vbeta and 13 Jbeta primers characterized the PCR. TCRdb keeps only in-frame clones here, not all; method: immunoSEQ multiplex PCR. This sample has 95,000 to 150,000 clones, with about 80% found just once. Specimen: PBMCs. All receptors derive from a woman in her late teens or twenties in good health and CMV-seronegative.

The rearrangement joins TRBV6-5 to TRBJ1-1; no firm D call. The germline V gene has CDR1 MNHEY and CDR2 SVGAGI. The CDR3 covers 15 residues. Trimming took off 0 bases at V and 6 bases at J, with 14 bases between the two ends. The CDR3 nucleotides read TGTGCCAGCAGTTACTCGAGTCGGGAGGGATCTGAAGCTTTCTTT. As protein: CASSYSSREGSEAFF.

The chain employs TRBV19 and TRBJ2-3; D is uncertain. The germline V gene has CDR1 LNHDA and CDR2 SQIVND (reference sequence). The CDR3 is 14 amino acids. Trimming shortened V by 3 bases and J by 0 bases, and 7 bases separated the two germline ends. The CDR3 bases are TGTGCCAGTAGTATCGGGTCTAGCACAGATACGCAGTATTTT. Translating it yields CASSIGSSTDTQYF.

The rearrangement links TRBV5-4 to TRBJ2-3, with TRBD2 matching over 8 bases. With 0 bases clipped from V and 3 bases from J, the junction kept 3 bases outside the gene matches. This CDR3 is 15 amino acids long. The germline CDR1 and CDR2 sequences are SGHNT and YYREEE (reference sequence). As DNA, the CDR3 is TGTGCCAGCAGCTTGGGCAGCGGGAGTACAGATACGCAGTATTTT. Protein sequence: CASSLGSGSTDTQYF.

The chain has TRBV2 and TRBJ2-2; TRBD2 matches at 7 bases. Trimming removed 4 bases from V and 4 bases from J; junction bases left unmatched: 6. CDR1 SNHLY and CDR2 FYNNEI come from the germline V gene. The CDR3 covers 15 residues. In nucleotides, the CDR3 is TGTGCCAGCAGTGGTCTAGCGGCTTTCACCGGGGAGCTGTTTTTT. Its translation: CASSGLAAFTGELFF.

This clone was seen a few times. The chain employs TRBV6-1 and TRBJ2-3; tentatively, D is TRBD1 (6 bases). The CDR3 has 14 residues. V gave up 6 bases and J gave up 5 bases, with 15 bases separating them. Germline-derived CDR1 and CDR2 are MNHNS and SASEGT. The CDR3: CASSLSPTGDTQYF. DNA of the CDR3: TGTGCCAGCAGCCTATCCCCGACAGGAGATACGCAGTATTTT.

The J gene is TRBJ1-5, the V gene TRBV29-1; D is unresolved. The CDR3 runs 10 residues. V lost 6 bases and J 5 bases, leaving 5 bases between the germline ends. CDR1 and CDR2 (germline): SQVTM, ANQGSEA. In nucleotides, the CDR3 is TGCAGCGTCGGGGATCAGCCCCAGCATTTT. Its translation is CSVGDQPQHF.

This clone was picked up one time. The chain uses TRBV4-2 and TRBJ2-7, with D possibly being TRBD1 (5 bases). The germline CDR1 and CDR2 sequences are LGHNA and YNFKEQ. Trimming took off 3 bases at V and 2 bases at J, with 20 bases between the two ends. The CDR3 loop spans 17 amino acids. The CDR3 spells CASSHQEVPGNPYEQYF. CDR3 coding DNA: TGTGCCAGCAGCCACCAAGAGGTCCCAGGGAACCCCTACGAGCAGTACTTC.